This TCR beta chain was obtained from a study of lymphopenia after photon versus proton radiotherapy. This CDR3 has 14 residues. The V gene lost 2 bases and the J gene lost 5 bases, with 7 bases spanning the gap. Germline V CDR1 and CDR2: MNHNY, SVGAGI (reference sequence). Study-wide points: Survival link was tested only in deceased patients; proton benefit remains a possibility. Photon-treated patients lost naive T cells and TCR diversity; proton-treated stayed stable.

On this clone: The antigen is undetermined.

TCRdb's copy holds only in-frame clones and misses some; the assay was immunoSEQ multiplex PCR. The data show 15,000 or so clones, 84% seen once. The chain has TRBV6-6 and TRBJ1-6, with D possibly TRBD1 on 5 matching bases. This specimen consisted of peripheral blood, obtained from a patient treated with proton-based radiotherapy. This TCR was sampled from a man aged 65-85 years with pancreatic cancer. The CDR3 DNA sequence: TGTGCCAGCAGTTACGGACATCATAATTCACCCCTCCACTTT. As protein: CASSYGHHNSPLHF.